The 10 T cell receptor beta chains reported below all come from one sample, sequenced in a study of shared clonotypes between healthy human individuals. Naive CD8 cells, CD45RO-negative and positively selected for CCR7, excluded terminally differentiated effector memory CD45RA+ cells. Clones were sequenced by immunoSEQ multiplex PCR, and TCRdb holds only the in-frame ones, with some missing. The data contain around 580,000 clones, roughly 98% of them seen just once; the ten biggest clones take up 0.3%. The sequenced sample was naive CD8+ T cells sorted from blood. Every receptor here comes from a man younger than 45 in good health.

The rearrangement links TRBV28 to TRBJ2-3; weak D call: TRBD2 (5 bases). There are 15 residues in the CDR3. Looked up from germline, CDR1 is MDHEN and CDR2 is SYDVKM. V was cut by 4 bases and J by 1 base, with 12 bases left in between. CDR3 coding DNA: TGTGCCAGCAGTTCCGGGGTGATGGGCACAGATACGCAGTATTTT. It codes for CASSSGVMGTDTQYF.

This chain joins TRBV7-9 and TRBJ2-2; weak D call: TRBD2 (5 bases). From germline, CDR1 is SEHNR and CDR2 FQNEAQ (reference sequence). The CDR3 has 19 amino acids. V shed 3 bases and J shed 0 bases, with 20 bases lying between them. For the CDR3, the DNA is TGTGCCAGCAGCTTCCTAGTCGGATGGGGAGAGGCGAACACCGGGGAGCTGTTTTTT. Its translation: CASSFLVGWGEANTGELFF.

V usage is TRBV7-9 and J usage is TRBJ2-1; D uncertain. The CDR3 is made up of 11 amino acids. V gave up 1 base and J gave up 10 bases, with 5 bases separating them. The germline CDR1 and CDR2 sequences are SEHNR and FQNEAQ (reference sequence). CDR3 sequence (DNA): TGTGCCAGCAGCTTAGAACCGGAGCAGTTCTTC. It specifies CASSLEPEQFF.

This CDR3 is CASSQLGSNAYEQYF. CDR3 in DNA: TGTGCCAGCAGCCAACTAGGATCGAATGCCTACGAGCAGTACTTC. This chain connects TRBV6-5 to TRBJ2-7; D possibly corresponds to TRBD2 (5 bases). The germline V and J ends were trimmed by 6 bases and 2 bases, with 17 bases remaining between them. Germline values: CDR1 MNHEY, CDR2 SVGAGI. There are 15 residues in the CDR3.

CDR3 sequence (DNA): TGTGCCAGCAGCTTAACTGGGGCCAACGTCCTGACTTTC. Translation: CASSLTGANVLTF. This chain joins TRBV7-9 and TRBJ2-6; no definite D call. Trimming cost V 2 bases and J 2 bases, with 1 base left between them. Germline-derived CDR1 and CDR2 are SEHNR and FQNEAQ (reference sequence). The CDR3 length is 13 residues.

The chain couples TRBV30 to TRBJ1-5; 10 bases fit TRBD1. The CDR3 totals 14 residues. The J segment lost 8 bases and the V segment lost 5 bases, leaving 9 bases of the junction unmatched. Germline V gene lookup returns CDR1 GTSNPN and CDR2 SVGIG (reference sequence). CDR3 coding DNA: TGTGCCTGGGGGATGGGACAGGGGAAGGAGCCCCAGCATTTT. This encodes CAWGMGQGKEPQHF.

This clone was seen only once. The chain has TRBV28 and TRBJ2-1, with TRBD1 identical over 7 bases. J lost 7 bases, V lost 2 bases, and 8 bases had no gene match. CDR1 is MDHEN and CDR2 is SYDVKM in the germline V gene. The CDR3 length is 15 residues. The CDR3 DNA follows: TGTGCCAGCAGTTTAGATAAGAGGGGGCTTAATGAGCAGTTCTTC. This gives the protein CASSLDKRGLNEQFF.

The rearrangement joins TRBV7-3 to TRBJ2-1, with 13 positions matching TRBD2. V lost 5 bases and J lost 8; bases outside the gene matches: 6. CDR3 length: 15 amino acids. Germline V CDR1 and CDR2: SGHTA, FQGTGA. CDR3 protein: CASSPGTSGTDEQFF. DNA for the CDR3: TGTGCCAGCAGCCCCGGGACTAGCGGGACGGATGAGCAGTTCTTC.

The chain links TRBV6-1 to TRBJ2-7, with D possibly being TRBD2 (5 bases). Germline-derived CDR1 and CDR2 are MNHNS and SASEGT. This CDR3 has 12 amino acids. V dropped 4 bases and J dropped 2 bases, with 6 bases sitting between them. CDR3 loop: CASSGSAYEQYF. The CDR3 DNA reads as TGTGCCAGCAGTGGTAGCGCCTACGAGCAGTACTTC.

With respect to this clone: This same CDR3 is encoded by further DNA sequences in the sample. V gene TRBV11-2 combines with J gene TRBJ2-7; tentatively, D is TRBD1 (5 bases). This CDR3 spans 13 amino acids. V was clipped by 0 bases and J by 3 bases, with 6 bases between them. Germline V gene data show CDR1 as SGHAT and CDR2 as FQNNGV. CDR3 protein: CASSLEDSYEQYF. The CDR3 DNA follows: TGTGCCAGCAGCTTAGAAGACAGCTACGAGCAGTACTTC.